Listed below are T cell receptor beta chains from one sample, sequenced in a study of blood T cells in healthy people across ages. TCRdb processed the 5' RACE reads anew with MiXCR; each CDR3 protein has one entry. Here the sample spans about a million distinct CDR3 sequences, roughly two fifths being singletons. Sequencing was done on a sample of blood. The origin of the receptors is a man younger than 35 in good health. CDR3s include the opening cysteine and the closing phenylalanine or tryptophan. Where a row states a size, it is once, few, many or the class of an expanded clone; other rows omit it.

v_call: TRBV9
j_call: TRBJ1-1
clone_size: -
cdr3_aa: CASSARTLNTEAFF

v_call: TRBV5-1
j_call: TRBJ1-5
clone_size: -
cdr3_aa: CASSLDTNQPQHF

v_call: TRBV9
j_call: TRBJ2-7
clone_size: few
cdr3_aa: CASSAVKGGAYEQYF

v_call: TRBV4-3
j_call: TRBJ2-1
clone_size: -
cdr3_aa: CASSQNLPGQGQNEQFF

v_call: TRBV29-1
j_call: TRBJ2-1
clone_size: few
cdr3_aa: CSVLPFLAGGLNEQFF

v_call: TRBV10-3
j_call: TRBJ2-5
clone_size: many
cdr3_aa: CAISVGTATQETQYF

v_call: TRBV5-6
j_call: TRBJ2-1
clone_size: -
cdr3_aa: CASGLSGGEYNEQFF

v_call: TRBV23-1
j_call: TRBJ1-6
clone_size: few
cdr3_aa: CASSQVAENNSPLHF

v_call: TRBV12-3/TRBV12-4
j_call: TRBJ1-2
clone_size: -
cdr3_aa: CASSLKGSPYGYTF

v_call: TRBV4-3
j_call: TRBJ2-1
clone_size: -
cdr3_aa: CDSSQDKGAAGGQFF

v_call: TRBV7-9
j_call: TRBJ1-5
clone_size: -
cdr3_aa: CASFLTGSDQPQHF

v_call: TRBV5-1
j_call: TRBJ2-5
clone_size: -
cdr3_aa: CASRNPMKQTMWQETQYF

v_call: TRBV4-1
j_call: TRBJ2-3
clone_size: many
cdr3_aa: CASSQDFPGGDTQYF

v_call: TRBV27
j_call: TRBJ2-7
clone_size: -
cdr3_aa: CASSSRGSDYEQYF

v_call: TRBV25-1
j_call: TRBJ1-3
clone_size: -
cdr3_aa: CASSPGQGAYTIYF

v_call: TRBV20-1
j_call: TRBJ2-1
clone_size: few
cdr3_aa: CSARDGWSGARSEQFF

v_call: TRBV10-3
j_call: TRBJ2-1
clone_size: few
cdr3_aa: CAIRRDRGQSSYNEQFF

v_call: TRBV7-3
j_call: TRBJ2-5
clone_size: -
cdr3_aa: CASSSSTGAQETQYF

v_call: TRBV20-1
j_call: TRBJ2-1
clone_size: few
cdr3_aa: CSARDVEQFF

v_call: TRBV5-1
j_call: TRBJ1-5
clone_size: few
cdr3_aa: CASSADGFNQPQHF

v_call: TRBV13
j_call: TRBJ1-1
clone_size: few
cdr3_aa: CASSLDSQNTEAFF

v_call: TRBV6-5
j_call: TRBJ1-6
clone_size: -
cdr3_aa: CASSYLQNSPPHF

v_call: TRBV6-1
j_call: TRBJ2-7
clone_size: -
cdr3_aa: CASSNRDPHYEQYF

v_call: TRBV6-2/TRBV6-3
j_call: TRBJ1-1
clone_size: -
cdr3_aa: CASSYSIAVFRTEAFF

v_call: TRBV2
j_call: TRBJ2-5
clone_size: -
cdr3_aa: CASADLSGSYQETQYF

v_call: TRBV6-5
j_call: TRBJ1-1
clone_size: few
cdr3_aa: CASSYRPTNTEAFF

v_call: TRBV20-1
j_call: TRBJ1-4
clone_size: -
cdr3_aa: CSARGRGGEKLFF

v_call: TRBV18
j_call: TRBJ1-1
clone_size: once
cdr3_aa: CASSPQRQGEAFF

v_call: TRBV7-2
j_call: TRBJ1-3
clone_size: -
cdr3_aa: CASSLARGDSGNTIYF

v_call: TRBV20-1
j_call: TRBJ1-5
clone_size: -
cdr3_aa: CSARDREENQPQHF

v_call: TRBV20-1
j_call: TRBJ1-1
clone_size: few
cdr3_aa: CSAKQGMNTEAFF

v_call: TRBV24-1
j_call: TRBJ2-3
clone_size: -
cdr3_aa: CATSDLWDSTDTQYF

v_call: TRBV21-1
j_call: TRBJ2-7
clone_size: few
cdr3_aa: CASSKEGVSRDDMVKQYF

v_call: TRBV7-9
j_call: TRBJ1-2
clone_size: -
cdr3_aa: CAGSFGGYGYTF

v_call: TRBV12-5
j_call: TRBJ2-3
clone_size: -
cdr3_aa: CASGSSSRAADTQYF

v_call: TRBV7-2
j_call: TRBJ2-7
clone_size: -
cdr3_aa: CASSNPGLESEQYF

v_call: TRBV3-1
j_call: TRBJ1-2
clone_size: -
cdr3_aa: CASSLGIYPDGYIF

v_call: TRBV3-1
j_call: TRBJ1-2
clone_size: -
cdr3_aa: CASSQGGQYGGGYTF

v_call: TRBV3-1
j_call: TRBJ2-7
clone_size: once
cdr3_aa: CASSHGIPGQVPYEQYF

v_call: TRBV20-1
j_call: TRBJ1-2
clone_size: few
cdr3_aa: CSADNREANYGYTF

v_call: TRBV21-1
j_call: TRBJ1-1
clone_size: -
cdr3_aa: CASSKGRDYTEAFF